The 4 T cell receptor beta chains listed next were all sequenced from one sample in a study of siplizumab effects on memory and regulatory T cells. Generated by immunoSEQ multiplex PCR, the TCRdb table keeps only in-frame clones and is missing some. The sample shows 100,000 to 120,000 clones, about nine tenths of them seen only once. What was sequenced was CD4+ T cells sorted from blood. Receptors were obtained from a human donor in good health.

The sample holds a few counts of this clone. The V call is TRBV6-6, the J call TRBJ1-2; no definite D call. Trimming shortened V by 6 bases and J by 3 bases, and 11 bases separated the two germline ends. This CDR3 comprises 13 residues. Germline V CDR1 and CDR2: MNHNY, SVGAGI (reference sequence). CDR3 bases: TGTGCCAGCAGAGAACCGTTGGACTATGGCTACACCTTC. Translating gives CASREPLDYGYTF.

The J gene is TRBJ2-7, the V gene TRBV4-1, with D maybe TRBD1 (5 bases). CDR3 length: 14 amino acids. Germline CDR1 MGHRA, CDR2 YSYEKL. Trimming pared 2 bases from V and 0 bases from J, leaving 8 bases between. CDR3 coding DNA: TGCGCCAGCAGCCAACTCAGGGTCTCCTACGAGCAGTACTTC. Its translation is CASSQLRVSYEQYF.

The V and J genes are TRBV5-1 and TRBJ1-2, with D possibly TRBD1 on 5 matching bases. The CDR3 has 14 residues. Germline CDR1 reads SGHRS; CDR2 reads YFSETQ. V was pared by 0 bases and J by 3 bases, with 9 bases between. CDR3 DNA: TGCGCCAGCAGCTTGGGCTTGGGGGACTATGGCTACACCTTC. Its protein is CASSLGLGDYGYTF.

The CDR3 sequence is CASRDGGVETQYF. CDR3 nucleotides: TGCGCCAGCCGGGACGGGGGGGTAGAGACCCAGTACTTC. The chain has TRBV5-1 and TRBJ2-5; TRBD2 matches 8 bases. The CDR3 length is 13 residues. Germline loops: CDR1 SGHRS, CDR2 YFSETQ. Trimming removed 7 bases from V and 4 bases from J; junction bases left unmatched: 6. Looking up the rest from reference TRBV5-1 and TRBJ2-5 gives the full variable domain: KAGVTQTPRYLIKTRGQQVTLSCSPISGHRSVSWYQQTPGQGLQFLFEYFSETQRNKGNFPGRFSGRQFSNSRSEMNVSTLELGDSALYLCASRDGGVETQYFGPGTRLLVL.